The rows below give T cell receptor beta chains drawn from one sample of a study of cytomegalovirus exposure and HLA in healthy donors. Measured with immunoSEQ multiplex PCR; TCRdb has only the in-frame clones, and not every one. The data contain 130,000 to 150,000 clones, under 85% of them singletons. The sequencing sample was made of PBMCs. Every receptor here comes from a woman aged 40 to 50 in good health and CMV-seropositive. Both conserved end residues are part of each CDR3. The D gene is left open where the match is weak. The size of a clone is reported for some rows only, either as once, few or many, or as a class for expanded clones.

V	J	size	D	length	DNA	CDR3
TRBV2	TRBJ2-7	NA	NA	13	TGTGCCAGCAAATGGGACATTTCCTACGAGCAGTACTTC	CASKWDISYEQYF
TRBV6-1	TRBJ1-1	NA	NA	16	TGTGCCAGCAGTGAAGCGCCAGGGCCGGTGAACACTGAAGCTTTCTTT	CASSEAPGPVNTEAFF
TRBV29-1	TRBJ2-4	NA	NA	14	TGCAGCGTGTCCGGGAAACTAGCCAAAAACATTCAGTACTTC	CSVSGKLAKNIQYF
TRBV18	TRBJ1-3	NA	TRBD1	16	TGTGCCAGCTCACCTGGACAGGGTCGCTCTGGAAACACCATATATTTT	CASSPGQGRSGNTIYF
TRBV2	TRBJ2-1	NA	TRBD2	16	TGTGCCAGCATCCCAGGTGGGGGGGACTCCTACAATGAGCAGTTCTTC	CASIPGGGDSYNEQFF
TRBV7-3	TRBJ2-3	NA	NA	15	TGTGCCAGCAGCTTATTGGGGCTAGGGGCAGATACGCAGTATTTT	CASSLLGLGADTQYF
TRBV5-1	TRBJ1-1	NA	TRBD1	17	TGCGCCAGCAGCCGATTCGGGACAGGGGGCCGGGGCACTGAAGCTTTCTTT	CASSRFGTGGRGTEAFF
TRBV2	TRBJ2-5	NA	NA	12	TGTGCCAGCAGACGGGGGTTAGAGACCCAGTACTTC	CASRRGLETQYF
TRBV2	TRBJ1-2	few	NA	11	TGTGCCACCGGAGGTAACTATGGCTACACCTTC	CATGGNYGYTF
TRBV27	TRBJ1-3	NA	NA	14	TGTGCCAGCAGTTTAAGTACTTACGGAAACACCATATATTTT	CASSLSTYGNTIYF
TRBV30	TRBJ2-7	once	TRBD1	16	TGTGCCTGGAACTCTTCGCCGGGACAGGGAGTCTACGAGCAGTACTTC	CAWNSSPGQGVYEQYF
TRBV7-9	TRBJ2-7	NA	NA	11	TGTGCCAGCAGCTTAACATCCGAGCAGTACTTC	CASSLTSEQYF
TRBV10-2	TRBJ1-5	NA	NA	16	TGCGCCAGCAGTGAGTTGCAGGGGTTGCCCAATCAGCCCCAGCATTTT	CASSELQGLPNQPQHF
TRBV5-1	TRBJ1-2	NA	NA	14	TGCGCCAGCTCAAGTACAGATACTAACTATGGCTACACCTTC	CASSSTDTNYGYTF
TRBV7-3	TRBJ2-2	NA	TRBD1	15	TGTGCCAGCAGCACCCGACAGGGGAACACCGGGGAGCTGTTTTTT	CASSTRQGNTGELFF
TRBV7-2	TRBJ1-6	NA	NA	16	TGTGCCAGCAGCTTTCAGGGTCGGGCCTATAATTCACCCCTCCACTTT	CASSFQGRAYNSPLHF
TRBV5-1	TRBJ2-5	NA	NA	14	TGCGCCAGCAGCTTGGCCGGGGGCCAAGAGACCCAGTACTTC	CASSLAGGQETQYF
TRBV29-1	TRBJ1-2	NA	NA	11	TGCAGCGGAAGACAGGAAGGTGGCTACACCTTC	CSGRQEGGYTF